The entry below describes one T cell receptor (beta chain). In Cohort 3, a recovered donor had either two negative PCRs, clearance, or symptom resolution. The data derive from a study of blood T cell repertoires in COVID-19. Only in-frame clones appear in the TCRdb table, and some are missing; sequencing was by immunoSEQ multiplex PCR. This table holds 300,000 to 400,000 clones, about nine tenths found once. V shed 8 bases, J shed 4 bases, and the junction held 9 bases outside the gene matches. This CDR3 is 14 amino acids long. Germline CDR1 reads MNHEY; CDR2 reads SVGAGI. The sequenced sample was PBMCs or T cells enriched from blood (not recorded which). V gene TRBV6-5 combines with J gene TRBJ1-1; TRBD1 agrees at 8 bases. The receptor was isolated from a man between 60 and 75 years old who had recovered from COVID-19. CDR3 sequence: CASGRQGYRTEAFF. Here the CDR3 DNA reads TGTGCCAGCGGGAGACAGGGGTATCGCACTGAAGCTTTCTTT.